Listed below are T cell receptor beta chains from one sample, sequenced in a study of cytomegalovirus exposure and HLA in healthy donors. This table comes from immunoSEQ multiplex PCR, and its TCRdb copy is limited to in-frame clones, with some not included. The sample totals 150,000 to 200,000 clones. The sample consisted of PBMCs. The receptors were sampled from a man aged 25 to 45 in good health and CMV-seronegative. The CDR3 runs from the conserved cysteine through the conserved F or W. The D gene is left open where the match is weak.

D	V	J	CDR3	DNA
-	TRBV10-3	TRBJ2-3	CAISEPRTDTQYF	TGTGCCATCAGTGAGCCTCGAACTGATACGCAGTATTTT
-	TRBV6-1	TRBJ2-5	CASILTGEEQYF	TGTGCCAGCATCCTCACAGGGGAGGAGCAGTACTTC
TRBD2	TRBV18	TRBJ2-1	CASFKVAGGTEQFF	TGTGCCAGCTTCAAGGTAGCGGGAGGTACTGAGCAGTTCTTC
-	TRBV5-1	TRBJ2-7	CASSLVEGYEQYF	TGCGCCAGCAGCTTGGTGGAGGGCTACGAGCAGTACTTC
-	TRBV12-5	TRBJ1-1	CASGDSMSREAFF	TGTGCTAGTGGCGACAGTATGTCCCGTGAAGCTTTCTTT
-	TRBV9	TRBJ2-2	CASSPGGLGTGELFF	TGTGCCAGCAGCCCAGGGGGGCTCGGCACCGGGGAGCTGTTTTTT
TRBD1	TRBV4-1	TRBJ1-2	CASSQAQGNYGYTF	TGCGCCAGCAGCCAAGCACAGGGGAACTATGGCTACACCTTC
-	TRBV2	TRBJ1-4	CASSEQGNEKLFF	TGTGCCAGCAGTGAACAGGGAAATGAAAAACTGTTTTTT
-	TRBV18	TRBJ1-2	CASSPTGSGYTF	TGTGCCAGCTCACCAACGGGAAGCGGCTACACCTTC
TRBD1	TRBV19	TRBJ2-2	CASSIQGATGELFF	TGTGCCAGTAGTATACAGGGGGCAACCGGGGAGCTGTTTTTT
TRBD2	TRBV6-1	TRBJ2-7	CASSEGPSGRNSYEQYF	TGTGCCAGCAGTGAAGGTCCTAGCGGGAGGAACTCCTACGAGCAGTACTTC
-	TRBV11-2	TRBJ1-1	CASSLDSGNTEAFF	TGTGCCAGCAGCTTAGACAGTGGGAACACTGAAGCTTTCTTT
-	TRBV19	TRBJ2-2	CASTAARTGELFF	TGTGCCAGTACCGCGGCCCGCACCGGGGAGCTGTTTTTT
TRBD2	TRBV4-1	TRBJ2-7	CASSQDFSGSPYEQYF	TGCGCCAGCAGCCAAGACTTCAGCGGGAGCCCTTACGAGCAGTACTTC
-	TRBV18	TRBJ1-2	CASSPFPEQLYGYTF	TGTGCCAGCTCACCATTTCCTGAACAGCTCTATGGCTACACCTTC
TRBD1	TRBV14	TRBJ2-1	CASSQDRGYNEQFF	TGTGCCAGCAGCCAGGACAGGGGTTACAATGAGCAGTTCTTC
-	TRBV2	TRBJ2-7	CASKSVSLVEQYF	TGTGCCAGCAAGAGTGTCTCTTTAGTCGAGCAGTACTTC
-	TRBV5-1	TRBJ2-5	CASSSGHEGQETQYF	TGCGCCAGCAGCTCTGGACACGAAGGTCAAGAGACCCAGTACTTC
-	TRBV19	TRBJ1-5	CASSETGFQPQHF	TGTGCCTCTTCCGAGACAGGCTTTCAGCCCCAGCATTTT
TRBD1	TRBV29-1	TRBJ1-1	CSTTGTGVGNTEAFF	TGCAGCACCACCGGGACAGGGGTTGGAAACACTGAAGCTTTCTTT
-	TRBV7-2	TRBJ2-3	CASSHRPMRGTSTDTQYF	TGTGCCAGCAGCCACCGGCCGATGCGCGGGACTAGCACAGATACGCAGTATTTT
-	TRBV10-3	TRBJ1-2	CAISPEANYGYTF	TGTGCCATCAGCCCTGAGGCTAACTATGGCTACACCTTC
-	TRBV7-7	TRBJ2-5	CASSPGQQETQYF	TGTGCCAGCAGCCCTGGACAGCAAGAGACCCAGTACTTC
-	TRBV10-1	TRBJ2-2	CASSESRAGELFF	TGCGCCAGCAGTGAGTCGCGCGCCGGGGAGCTGTTTTTT
TRBD1	TRBV25-1	TRBJ2-7	CASGGTGGLGEQYF	TGTGCCAGCGGCGGGACAGGGGGTCTGGGCGAGCAGTACTTC
-	TRBV18	TRBJ2-3	CASSPGLRTDTQYF	TGTGCCAGCTCACCGGGACTCCGCACAGATACGCAGTATTTT
-	TRBV9	TRBJ2-1	CATNCEFF	TGTGCCACCAACTGTGAGTTCTTC
-	TRBV18	TRBJ2-5	CASSTQTGQETQYF	TGTGCCAGCTCAACGCAGACAGGCCAAGAGACCCAGTACTTC
-	TRBV2	TRBJ2-7	CASSVYGALTYEQYF	TGTGCCAGCAGTGTGTACGGAGCCCTTACCTACGAGCAGTACTTC
-	TRBV2	TRBJ1-4	CASRARSAEKLFF	TGTGCCAGCAGGGCTAGGTCGGCCGAAAAACTGTTTTTT
-	TRBV18	TRBJ2-3	CASFASREADTQYF	TGTGCCAGCTTTGCGTCGAGGGAGGCAGATACGCAGTATTTT
-	TRBV5-6	TRBJ1-1	CASSLQGQNTEAFF	TGTGCCAGCAGCTTACAGGGACAGAACACTGAAGCTTTCTTT
-	TRBV5-1	TRBJ2-7	CASSLLSSYEQYF	TGCGCCAGCAGCTTGCTGAGCTCCTACGAGCAGTACTTC
TRBD1	TRBV5-1	TRBJ2-2	CASSRVPGQGATNTGELFF	TGCGCCAGCAGCCGAGTTCCGGGACAGGGTGCAACGAACACCGGGGAGCTGTTTTTT
TRBD1	TRBV4-3	TRBJ2-7	CASSGDRAHEQYF	TGCGCCAGCAGCGGAGACAGGGCCCACGAGCAGTACTTC
TRBD2	TRBV9	TRBJ2-1	CASSVVGGGPLNEQFF	TGTGCCAGCAGCGTAGTGGGGGGAGGGCCACTCAATGAGCAGTTCTTC
-	TRBV7-2	TRBJ2-1	CASSLGPQRNEQFF	TGTGCCAGCAGCTTAGGTCCGCAGCGGAATGAGCAGTTCTTC
-	TRBV4-1	TRBJ1-1	CASSRTPLNTEAFF	TGCGCCAGCAGCCGAACACCCTTGAACACTGAAGCTTTCTTT
-	TRBV6-1	TRBJ2-2	CASSGLDLHTGELFF	TGTGCCAGCAGTGGACTAGATCTACACACCGGGGAGCTGTTTTTT
TRBD1	TRBV5-1	TRBJ2-5	CASGQPGQGSWEQYF	TGCGCCAGCGGCCAACCTGGACAGGGCTCTTGGGAGCAGTACTTC
TRBD2	TRBV7-9	TRBJ2-1	CASSLGLAGRYNEQFF	TGTGCCAGCAGCTTAGGGTTAGCGGGGAGATACAATGAGCAGTTCTTC